This T cell receptor beta chain was identified during a study of OX40 agonist ivuxolimab in advanced cancers. Describing the broader study: Ivuxolimab, which targeted the costimulatory receptor OX40 (CD134), was an agonistic, fully human IgG2 monoclonal antibody. Intravenous ivuxolimab was administered to patients every 2 weeks at six dose levels: 0.01, 0.1, 0.3, 1.5, 3 and 10 mg/kg. Of the roughly 52 dose-escalation patients, hepatocellular carcinoma was present in 19, melanoma in roughly 15, renal cell carcinoma in 9 and head and neck cancer in 9. In the dose-escalation cohort, around four fifths of patients were male, and the mean age was roughly 60 years, with a range of about 23 to 90. Patients were allowed to have had prior anti-PD-1, anti-PD-L1 or anti-CTLA-4 therapy, and 30% to 50% of the dose-escalation patients had previously received checkpoint inhibitors. Partial responses were achieved by three dose-escalation patients, of whom one had hepatocellular carcinoma and two had cutaneous melanoma. Peripheral TCRbeta sequencing aimed to test whether ivuxolimab altered TCR sequence diversity and caused clonal T-cell expansion. The paper reports the monotherapy dose-escalation portion (N of about 47 patients) of the phase I ivuxolimab trial.

Patients with autoimmune disease history or receiving systemic immunosuppression were excluded from the trial. Peripheral blood for TCR sequencing was collected from all dose cohorts at baseline, on cycle 4 day 1, and on cycle 7 day 1. The samples were drawn from a first-in-human, open-label, multicenter phase I dose-escalation trial of ivuxolimab. The trial enrolled adults with locally advanced or metastatic head and neck squamous cell, hepatocellular, melanoma or renal cell carcinoma. Before TCR sequencing, CD4+ T cells and CD8+ T cells from peripheral blood were sorted into separate populations. Overall study results and their limits: At doses of 0.1 to 3.0 mg/kg, clonal expansion of both CD4+ and CD8+ T cells in blood was seen between baseline and week 6. Antigen specificity was not determined for the clonally expanded peripheral T cells. Low levels of normalized T-cell clonal expansion were also shown by some nonresponding patients. After ivuxolimab, more expanded clones were found on average in CD8+ T cells than in CD4+ T cells. In the 0.1-3.0 mg/kg groups, partial responders had among the lowest normalized peripheral clonal expansion, particularly in CD8+ T cells.

With regard to this clone: Its antigen is unknown. Base qualities are not provided; no much larger clone lies one nucleotide away.

For sequencing of the TCRbeta CDR3 region, genomic DNA was extracted from the sorted cells. The immunoSEQ Assay was used to sequence the TCRbeta CDR3 regions. TCRdb re-hosts the immuneACCESS table, in-frame sequences only. Its copies lack some clones; in the studies checked, an unresolved V gene accounts for under half of them, and the cause for the rest is not known. The sample yields tens of thousands of clones; around 85% were counted once. The top ten constitute over 3.5% of the sample. V and J are trimmed by 2 bases and 14 bases, and the gene matches miss 3 bases of the junction. CDR3 length: 11 amino acids, cysteine to phenylalanine. The only DNA kept is the CDR3, 33 bases in frame from the first base. CDR1 and CDR2 (MGHRA, YSYEKL) derive from the germline V gene.

The source is an adult with an advanced solid tumor such as melanoma, head and neck, liver or kidney cancer. This sequence uses TRBV4-1 and TRBJ2-1, with TRBD1 identical over 7 junction bases. This sample comprised CD4+ or CD8+ T cells sorted from blood, obtained in a trial of the OX40 agonist ivuxolimab. The CDR3 loop reads CASSQKGGEFF. The nucleotides are TGCGCCAGCAGCCAAAAAGGGGGCGAGTTCTTC.